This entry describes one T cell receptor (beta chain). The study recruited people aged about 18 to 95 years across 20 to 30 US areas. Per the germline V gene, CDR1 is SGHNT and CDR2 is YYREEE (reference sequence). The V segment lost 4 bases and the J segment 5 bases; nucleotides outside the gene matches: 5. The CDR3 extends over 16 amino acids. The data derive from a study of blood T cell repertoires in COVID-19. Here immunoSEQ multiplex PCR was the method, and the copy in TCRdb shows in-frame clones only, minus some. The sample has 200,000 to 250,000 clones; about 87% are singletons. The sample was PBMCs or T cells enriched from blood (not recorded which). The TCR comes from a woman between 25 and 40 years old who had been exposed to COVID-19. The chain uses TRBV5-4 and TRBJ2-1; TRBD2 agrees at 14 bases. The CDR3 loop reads CASSEGLAGGHNEQFF. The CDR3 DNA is TGTGCCAGCAGCGAAGGACTAGCGGGGGGCCACAATGAGCAGTTCTTC. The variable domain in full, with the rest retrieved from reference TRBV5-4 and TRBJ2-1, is ETGVTQSPTHLIKTRGQQVTLRCSSQSGHNTVSWYQQALGQGPQFIFQYYREEENGRGNFPPRFSGLQFPNYSSELNVNALELDDSALYLCASSEGLAGGHNEQFFGPGTRLTVL.